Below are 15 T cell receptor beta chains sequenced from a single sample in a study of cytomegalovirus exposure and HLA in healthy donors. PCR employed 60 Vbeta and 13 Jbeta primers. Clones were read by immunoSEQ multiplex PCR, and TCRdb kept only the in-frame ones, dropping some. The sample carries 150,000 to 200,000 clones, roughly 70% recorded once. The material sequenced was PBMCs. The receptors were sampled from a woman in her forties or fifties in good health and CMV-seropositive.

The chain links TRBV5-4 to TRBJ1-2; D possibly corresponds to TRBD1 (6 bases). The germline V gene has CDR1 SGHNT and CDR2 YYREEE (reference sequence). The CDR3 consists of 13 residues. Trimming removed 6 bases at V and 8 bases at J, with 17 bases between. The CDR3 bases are TGTGCCAGCAATTACCAGGGGATCGGAGGCTACACCTTC. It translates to CASNYQGIGGYTF.

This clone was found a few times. The CDR3 region is CASRQGMNTEAFF. Here the CDR3 DNA reads TGTGCCAGCAGACAGGGGATGAACACTGAAGCTTTCTTT. The V gene is TRBV6-5, the J gene TRBJ1-1; 7 bases line up with TRBD1. J gave up 0 bases and V 6 bases, and 1 base lay outside the gene matches. CDR1 and CDR2 (germline): MNHEY, SVGAGI. This CDR3 is 13 amino acids long.

The CDR3 sequence: CASSVQGSPLHF. CDR3 bases: TGTGCCAGCAGCGTTCAGGGTTCACCCCTCCACTTT. This chain joins TRBV9 and TRBJ1-6; D may be TRBD1 (5 bases). V shed 2 bases and J shed 9 bases, with 6 bases lying between them. Germline V gene data show CDR1 as SGDLS and CDR2 as YYNGEE. The CDR3 runs to 12 residues.

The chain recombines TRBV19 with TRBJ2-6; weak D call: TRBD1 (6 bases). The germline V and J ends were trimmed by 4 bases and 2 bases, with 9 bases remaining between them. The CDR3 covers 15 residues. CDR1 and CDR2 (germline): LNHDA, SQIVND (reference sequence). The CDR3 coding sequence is TGTGCCAGTAGTACACAGGGACCTGGGGCCAACGTCCTGACTTTC. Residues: CASSTQGPGANVLTF.

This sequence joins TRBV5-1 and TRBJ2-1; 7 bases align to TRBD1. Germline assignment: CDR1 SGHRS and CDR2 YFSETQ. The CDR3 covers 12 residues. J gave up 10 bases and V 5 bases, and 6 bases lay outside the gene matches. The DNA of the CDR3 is TGCGCCAGCAGTACAGGGGTATACGAGCAGTTCTTC. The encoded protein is CASSTGVYEQFF.

CDR3 nucleotides: TGTGCCAGCTCACCCCCAGGAATGAACACTGAAGCTTTCTTT. Translated, it gives CASSPPGMNTEAFF. The chain uses TRBV18 and TRBJ1-1; D not resolved. Germline CDR1 KGHSH, CDR2 LQKENI. V was shortened by 3 bases and J by 0 bases, with 8 bases between the two germline ends. This CDR3 has 14 amino acids.

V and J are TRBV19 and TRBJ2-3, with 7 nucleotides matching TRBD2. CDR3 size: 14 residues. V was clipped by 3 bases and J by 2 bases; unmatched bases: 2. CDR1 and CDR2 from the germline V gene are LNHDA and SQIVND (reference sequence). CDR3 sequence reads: CASSIAGVTDTQYF. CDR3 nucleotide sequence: TGTGCCAGTAGTATCGCGGGGGTCACAGATACGCAGTATTTT. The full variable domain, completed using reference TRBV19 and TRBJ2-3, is DGGITQSPKYLFRKEGQNVTLSCEQNLNHDAMYWYRQDPGQGLRLIYYSQIVNDFQKGDIAEGYSVSREKKESFPLTVTSAQKNPTAFYLCASSIAGVTDTQYFGPGTRLTVL.

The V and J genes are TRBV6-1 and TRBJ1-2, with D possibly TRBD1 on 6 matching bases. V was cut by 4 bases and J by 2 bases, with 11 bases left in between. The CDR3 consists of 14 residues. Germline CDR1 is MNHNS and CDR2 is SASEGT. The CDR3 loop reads CASSVTQGNYGYTF. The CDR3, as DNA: TGTGCCAGCAGTGTTACTCAGGGGAACTATGGCTACACCTTC.

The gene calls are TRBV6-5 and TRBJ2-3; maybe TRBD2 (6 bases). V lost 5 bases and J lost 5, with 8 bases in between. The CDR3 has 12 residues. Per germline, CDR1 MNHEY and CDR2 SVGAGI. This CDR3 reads CASSGTRDTQYF. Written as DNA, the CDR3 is TGTGCCAGCAGTGGGACTCGAGATACGCAGTATTTT.

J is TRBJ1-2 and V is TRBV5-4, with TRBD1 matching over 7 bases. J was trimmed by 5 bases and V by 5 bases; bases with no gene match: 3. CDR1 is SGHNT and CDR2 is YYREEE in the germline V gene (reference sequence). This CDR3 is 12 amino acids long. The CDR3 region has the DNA TGTGCCAGCAGTCCACAGGGGTATGGCTACACCTTC. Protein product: CASSPQGYGYTF. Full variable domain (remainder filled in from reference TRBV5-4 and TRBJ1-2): ETGVTQSPTHLIKTRGQQVTLRCSSQSGHNTVSWYQQALGQGPQFIFQYYREEENGRGNFPPRFSGLQFPNYSSELNVNALELDDSALYLCASSPQGYGYTFGSGTRLTVV.

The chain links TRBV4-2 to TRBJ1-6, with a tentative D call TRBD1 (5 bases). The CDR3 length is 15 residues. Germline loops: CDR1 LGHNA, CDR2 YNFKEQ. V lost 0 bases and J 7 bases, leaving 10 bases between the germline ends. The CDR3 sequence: CASSQDPQVNSPLHF. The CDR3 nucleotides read TGTGCCAGCAGCCAAGATCCACAGGTGAATTCACCCCTCCACTTT.

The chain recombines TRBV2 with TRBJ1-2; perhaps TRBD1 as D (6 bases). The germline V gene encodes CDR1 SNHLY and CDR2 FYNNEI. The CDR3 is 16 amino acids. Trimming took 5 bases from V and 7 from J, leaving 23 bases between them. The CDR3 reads CASSRDNLPGVAGYTF. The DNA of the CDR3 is TGTGCCAGCAGTAGGGACAACCTGCCGGGTGTTGCTGGCTACACCTTC.

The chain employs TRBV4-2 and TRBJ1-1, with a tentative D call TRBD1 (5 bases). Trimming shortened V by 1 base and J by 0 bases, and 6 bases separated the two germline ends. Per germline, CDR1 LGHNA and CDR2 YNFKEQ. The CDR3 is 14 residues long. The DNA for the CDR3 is TGTGCCAGCAGCCAAGGACAGTTGAACACTGAAGCTTTCTTT. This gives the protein CASSQGQLNTEAFF.

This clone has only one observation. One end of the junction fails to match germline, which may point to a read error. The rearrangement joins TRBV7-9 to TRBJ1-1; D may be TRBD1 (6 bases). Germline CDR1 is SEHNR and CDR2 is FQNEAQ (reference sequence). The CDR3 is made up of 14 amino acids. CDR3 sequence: CSSSVTGPNTEAFF. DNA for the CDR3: TGTTCCAGCAGCGTTACAGGGCCTAACACTGAAGCTTTCTTT.

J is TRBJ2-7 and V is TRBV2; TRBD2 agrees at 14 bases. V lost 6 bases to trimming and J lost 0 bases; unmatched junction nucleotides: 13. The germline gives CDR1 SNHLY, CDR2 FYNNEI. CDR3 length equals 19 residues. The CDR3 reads CASSDPLGLAGGSSYEQYF. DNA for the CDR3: TGTGCCAGCAGCGATCCACTCGGACTAGCGGGGGGTTCCTCCTACGAGCAGTACTTC.